The clone carrying this T cell receptor (beta chain) appeared a few times. The antigen is not known. The data derive from a study of beta chain features in type 1 diabetes. Study context: There was similarity between patients and healthy donors in age, gender and cell yields.

The CDR3 runs 15 residues. Trimming took 2 bases from V and 8 from J, leaving 18 bases between them. Germline loops: CDR1 MDHEN, CDR2 SYDVKM. Whole-study findings and limits: Shortening of TCRB CDR3s, moderate but significant, appeared in all four CD4+ subsets of Type 1 diabetes patients. Naive, central memory and regulatory TCRB repertoires appeared more similar among patients than healthy donors.

Investigators reverse transcribed all isolated RNA, so they sequenced expressed TCRB transcripts. Generated by immunoSEQ multiplex PCR, the TCRdb table keeps only in-frame clones and is missing some. The table includes about 930,000 clones, 15% to 20% detected once. CD45RO/CCR7/CD25/CD127/CD95/CD27 sorting isolated CD4+ naive, central memory, regulatory and stem cell-like memory cells. The chain uses TRBV28 and TRBJ1-2, with D maybe TRBD1 (6 bases). The clonotype comes from a young woman in good health. The sample taken for sequencing was naive CD4+ T cells from blood. CDR3 sequence: CASSLRQVVTEGYTF. The CDR3 DNA sequence: TGTGCCAGCAGTTTAAGACAGGTGGTGACGGAGGGCTACACCTTC.